This TCR beta chain comes out of a study of OX40 agonist ivuxolimab in advanced cancers. The wider study: While on treatment, patients had intravenous ivuxolimab at 0.01 to 10 mg/kg every 2 weeks. Enrolled patients in dose escalation had cancers that were hepatocellular carcinoma, melanoma, renal cell or head and neck cancer.

In the case of this clone: Its antigen is not known.

CDR3 length: 15 amino acids. With 7 bases removed from V and 2 bases from J, the gap between germline ends came to 16 bases. Germline V gives CDR1 SGHTA, CDR2 FQGNSA. Repertoires were generated with immunoSEQ multiplex PCR, while TCRdb's copy carries only in-frame clones and drops some. The sample shows some 78,000 clones, 86% of them seen only once. Study-level points and caveats: Relative to CD4+, CD8+ T cells held more expanded clones on average.

J is TRBJ2-3 and V is TRBV7-2; possibly TRBD2 for D (5 bases). Material: CD4+ or CD8+ T cells sorted from blood, obtained in a trial of the OX40 agonist ivuxolimab. This clonotype was obtained from an adult with an advanced solid tumor such as melanoma, head and neck, liver or kidney cancer. CDR3 sequence reads: CASIPDLGVTDTQYF. CDR3 bases: TGTGCCAGCATCCCCGACCTCGGGGTCACAGATACGCAGTATTTT.